This passage covers 26 T cell receptor beta chains from one sample sequenced in a study of CD8+ T cells in alopecia areata. RNA, once extracted, was reverse transcribed into cDNA for use as the sequencing template. Some clones are missing from TCRdb's copy, which holds only in-frame ones; the method was immunoSEQ multiplex PCR. Found here are 75,000 to 85,000 clones, around 65% of them singletons; the top ten hold roughly a quarter. Treatment specified: oral pan-JAK inhibitor, 5-10 mg twice daily. The material was CD8+ T cells sorted from blood, obtained at week 24, from a patient treated with tofacitinib. The origin of the receptors is a human donor with alopecia areata.

This chain joins TRBV29-1 and TRBJ2-7; 8 bases align to TRBD1. The CDR3 totals 13 residues. Germline V lookup: CDR1 SQVTM, CDR2 ANQGSEA. V shed 5 bases and J 4 bases; nucleotides not matched to a gene: 7. The CDR3 DNA reads as TGCAGCGTTTCAGGGGGCATTTGGTACGAGCAGTACTTC. Translated: CSVSGGIWYEQYF.

The rearrangement uses TRBV7-3 and TRBJ2-7; 11 nucleotides agree with TRBD2. V gave up 4 bases and J gave up 3 bases; unmatched junction bases: 5. This CDR3 is 15 amino acids long. CDR1 is SGHTA, CDR2 FQGTGA, per germline. The CDR3 nucleotides are TGTGCCAGCAGCTCCTCGGGACTAGCGGACTACGAGCAGTACTTC. Residues: CASSSSGLADYEQYF.

CDR3 coding DNA: TGTGCCAGCAGCGGGGGACTAGCGGGCATCTCCACAGATACGCAGTATTTT. As protein: CASSGGLAGISTDTQYF. V is TRBV5-4 and J is TRBJ2-3; 12 nucleotides match TRBD2. This CDR3 has 17 amino acids. The V gene end was trimmed by 4 bases and the J gene end by 2 bases; junction bases not matched to a gene: 8. Germline CDR1 SGHNT, CDR2 YYREEE (reference sequence).

This clone was picked up a small number of times. The rearrangement uses TRBV28 and TRBJ2-2, with D unresolved. Germline CDR1 and CDR2: MDHEN and SYDVKM. The CDR3 spans 17 residues. Between the trimmed V and J ends, which lost 4 bases and 1 base, there was a span of 16 bases. The CDR3 protein is CASSSVWQAKNTGELFF. The CDR3 nucleotides read TGTGCCAGCAGTTCGGTGTGGCAGGCCAAGAACACCGGGGAGCTGTTTTTT.

This clone was found once. The V call is TRBV7-6, the J call TRBJ2-7, with 7 bases lining up with TRBD1. This CDR3 comprises 12 residues. J lost 6 bases, V lost 5 bases, and 4 bases had no gene match. Germline V gives CDR1 SGHVS, CDR2 FNYEAQ. The chain's CDR3 is CASSPDRVEQYF. CDR3 bases: TGTGCCAGCAGCCCCGACAGGGTCGAGCAGTACTTC.

The J gene is TRBJ2-1, the V gene TRBV4-3; TRBD2 matches 9 bases. CDR1 and CDR2 from the germline V gene are LGHNA and YSLEER. With 0 bases clipped from V and 0 bases from J, the junction kept 9 bases outside the gene matches. This CDR3 has 19 amino acids. CDR3 nucleotides: TGCGCCAGCAGCCAAGAACCAGCGGGGGGCCGGTACTCCTACAATGAGCAGTTCTTC. It encodes CASSQEPAGGRYSYNEQFF.

The rearrangement links TRBV5-6 to TRBJ2-2; a weak D match, TRBD1 (6 bases). The CDR3 runs to 18 residues. The germline V gene has CDR1 SGHDT and CDR2 YYEEEE. V lost 3 bases and J 3 bases, leaving 21 bases between the germline ends. The CDR3 region is CASSWIEDSPGDTGELFF. In nucleotides, the CDR3 is TGTGCCAGCAGCTGGATTGAGGACAGCCCTGGGGACACCGGGGAGCTGTTTTTT.

This rearrangement joins TRBV7-2 to TRBJ2-3; TRBD2 matches at 7 bases. Germline CDR1 and CDR2: SGHTA and FQGNSA. The CDR3 sequence is 15 residues long. The junction had 9 bases not matched to a gene; V was cut back by 6 bases and J by 3 bases. CDR3 bases: TGTGCCAGCAGTCCCGGGGGTAGCGGGACAGATACGCAGTATTTT. This sequence encodes CASSPGGSGTDTQYF.

The V gene is TRBV7-9, the J gene TRBJ2-7; 8 bases are a match to TRBD1. Germline CDR1 SEHNR, CDR2 FQNEAQ (reference sequence). J was trimmed by 6 bases and V by 5 bases; bases with no gene match: 9. The CDR3 runs 14 residues. The CDR3 region is CASSRRQGWGEQYF. Written as DNA, the CDR3 is TGTGCCAGCAGCCGGAGACAGGGGTGGGGCGAGCAGTACTTC. The whole variable domain, remainder taken from reference TRBV7-9 and TRBJ2-7, is DTGVSQNPRHKITKRGQNVTFRCDPISEHNRLYWYRQTLGQGPEFLTYFQNEAQLEKSRLLSDRFSAERPKGSFSTLEIQRTEQGDSAMYLCASSRRQGWGEQYFGPGTRLTVT.

The V and J genes are TRBV15 and TRBJ1-2; D call uncertain. CDR1 is LNHNV and CDR2 is YYDKDF in the germline V gene (reference sequence). V lost 0 bases, J lost 1 base, and 12 bases lay in between. The CDR3 length is 16 residues. The CDR3 bases are TGTGCCACCAGCAGAGATGAGCACCCACTTAACTATGGCTACACCTTC. Protein product: CATSRDEHPLNYGYTF.

The chain has TRBV13 and TRBJ1-1; D may be TRBD1 (5 bases). CDR1 is PRHDT, CDR2 FYEKMQ, per germline (reference sequence). This CDR3 contains 11 residues. V was trimmed by 5 bases and J by 6 bases, leaving 7 bases between them. CDR3 protein: CASSKGPEAFF. The CDR3 DNA reads as TGTGCCAGCAGCAAGGGGCCTGAAGCTTTCTTT.

In its sample, this clone was seen a few times. V usage is TRBV29-1 and J usage is TRBJ2-7, with D possibly TRBD2 on 5 matching bases. Germline V lookup: CDR1 SQVTM, CDR2 ANQGSEA. Trimming took off 3 bases at V and 1 base at J, with 10 bases between the two ends. The CDR3 is 13 amino acids. The CDR3 bases are TGCAGCGTTGACAACGGGGTTTCCTACGAGCAGTACTTC. This gives the protein CSVDNGVSYEQYF.

The genes are TRBV19 and TRBJ2-5; the D gene is possibly TRBD1 (6 bases). Trimming removed 4 bases from V and 2 bases from J, with 14 bases in between. The CDR3 sequence is 15 residues long. CDR1 is LNHDA, CDR2 SQIVND, per germline (reference sequence). The DNA for the CDR3 is TGTGCCAGTAGTACTGCAGGGGCCGTACAAGAGACCCAGTACTTC. Protein: CASSTAGAVQETQYF.

The V gene is TRBV19, the J gene TRBJ2-3; D gene unclear. CDR1 is LNHDA and CDR2 is SQIVND in the germline V gene (reference sequence). This CDR3 is 13 amino acids long. V gave up 7 bases and J gave up 3 bases, with 11 bases separating them. CDR3 coding DNA: TGTGCCAGTAACGGCCTCGTTACAGATACGCAGTATTTT. This encodes CASNGLVTDTQYF.

This clone was observed a few times. Relative to the germline gene, one junction end is altered; a read error may explain this. V is TRBV10-3 and J is TRBJ1-2; possible D gene TRBD1, 6 bases. The CDR3 covers 14 residues. From germline, CDR1 is ENHRY and CDR2 SYGVKD. The CDR3: CASSWGDTAGGYTF. The DNA for the CDR3 is TGTGCCAGCAGTTGGGGGGACACAGCTGGTGGCTACACCTTC.

This clone was seen a few times. The chain couples TRBV29-1 to TRBJ2-3; TRBD2 agrees at 8 bases. With 1 base clipped from V and 2 bases from J, the junction kept 5 bases outside the gene matches. The CDR3 runs to 15 residues. CDR1 is SQVTM, CDR2 ANQGSEA, per germline. The CDR3, as DNA: TGCAGCGTTGAAGTGGCTAGCGGGCTCACAGATACGCAGTATTTT. Its protein is CSVEVASGLTDTQYF.

This clone occurred a few times. The rearrangement joins TRBV27 to TRBJ2-7, with 7 bases identical to TRBD1. Trimming removed 0 bases from V and 4 bases from J; junction bases left unmatched: 3. Germline CDR1 is MNHEY and CDR2 is SMNVEV (reference sequence). The CDR3 extends over 14 amino acids. The DNA of the CDR3 is TGTGCCAGCAGTTTATCGACAGGGTCGTACGAGCAGTACTTC. This codes for CASSLSTGSYEQYF.

The chain links TRBV6-5 to TRBJ2-3; D possibly matches TRBD1 or TRBD2 (7 bases each). Per germline, CDR1 MNHEY and CDR2 SVGAGI. V was shortened by 4 bases and J by 6 bases, with 20 bases between the two germline ends. The CDR3 contains 16 residues. CDR3 DNA sequence: TGTGCCAGCAGTTTCGCGGGGGAGGGGGCCCGGGATACGCAGTATTTT. The encoded protein is CASSFAGEGARDTQYF.

Concerning this clone: The same CDR3 can be traced to other DNA sequences in this sample. The chain links TRBV6-1 to TRBJ1-1; D gene ambiguous. Germline V gene sequence: CDR1 MNHNS, CDR2 SASEGT. The CDR3 runs to 13 residues. V dropped 3 bases and J dropped 0 bases, with 5 bases sitting between them. CDR3 sequence (DNA): TGTGCCAGCAGTGAGGGATTGAACACTGAAGCTTTCTTT. Translation gives CASSEGLNTEAFF.

There are a few counts of this clone. The V and J genes are TRBV6-5 and TRBJ1-1; the match to TRBD1 covers 8 bases. V gave up 0 bases and J gave up 5 bases; unmatched junction bases: 5. The V gene's germline CDR1 is MNHEY and CDR2 SVGAGI. The CDR3 sequence is 15 residues long. The CDR3 region is CASSYSSNRGTEAFF. The DNA of the CDR3 is TGTGCCAGCAGTTACTCGAGTAACAGGGGGACTGAAGCTTTCTTT.

The chain combines TRBV4-2 with TRBJ1-2, with 8 nucleotides matching TRBD1. CDR1 LGHNA and CDR2 YNFKEQ come from the germline V gene. The CDR3 totals 19 residues. With 1 base clipped from V and 4 bases from J, the junction kept 17 bases outside the gene matches. CDR3 DNA sequence: TGTGCCAGCAGCCAAGGCCCACGACAGGGGTTGGGAAGTAGCTATGGCTACACCTTC. This encodes CASSQGPRQGLGSSYGYTF.

V is TRBV10-3 and J is TRBJ2-7; tentatively, D is TRBD1 or TRBD2 (5 bases each). Germline assignment: CDR1 ENHRY and CDR2 SYGVKD. CDR3 length equals 13 residues. V lost 7 bases and J 3 bases, leaving 13 bases between the germline ends. In DNA form, the CDR3 reads TGTGCCATCAACCGGGACGAGAACTACGAGCAGTACTTC. It is translated as CAINRDENYEQYF.

The gene calls are TRBV10-2 and TRBJ2-5; 13 nucleotides align to TRBD2. The J call may be wrong; the DNA end is better matched by TRBJ2-7. CDR1 is WSHSY, CDR2 SAAADI, per germline. The CDR3 is 13 amino acids. The CDR3 region has the DNA TGCGCCAGCTCGGGACTAGCGGGGACCGAGCAGTACTTC. Encoded protein: CASSGLAGTEQYF.

The genes are TRBV27 and TRBJ1-2, with a weak D call TRBD1 (6 bases). CDR1 is MNHEY and CDR2 is SMNVEV in the germline V gene (reference sequence). Trimming pared 3 bases from V and 6 bases from J, leaving 11 bases between. The CDR3 loop spans 13 amino acids. For the CDR3, the DNA is TGTGCCAGCAGTTTTGGGGGCGTGGATGGCTACACCTTC. Its translation is CASSFGGVDGYTF.

The chain employs TRBV28 and TRBJ1-1; no firm D call. This CDR3 has 13 amino acids. Germline CDR1 MDHEN, CDR2 SYDVKM. V lost 3 bases and J 3 bases, leaving 8 bases between the germline ends. For the CDR3, the DNA is TGTGCCAGCAGTTTTCATCGGGACACTGAAGCTTTCTTT. Protein sequence: CASSFHRDTEAFF. Complete variable domain (other parts from reference TRBV28 and TRBJ1-1): DVKVTQSSRYLVKRTGEKVFLECVQDMDHENMFWYRQDPGLGLRLIYFSYDVKMKEKGDIPEGYSVSREKKERFSLILESASTNQTSMYLCASSFHRDTEAFFGQGTRLTVV.

On this clone itself: Germline and junction disagree at one end, which may indicate a read error. The CDR3 spells CASSFGEAQYF. CDR3 nucleotide sequence: TGTGCCAGCAGTTTCGGAGAGGCCCAGTACTTC. This chain uses TRBV27 with TRBJ2-5; D gene unclear. This CDR3 is 11 amino acids long. The germline gives CDR1 MNHEY, CDR2 SMNVEV (reference sequence).